The source of this TCR beta chain is a study of response to subunit inactivated influenza vaccine. Germline CDR1 is SNHLY and CDR2 is FYNNEI. The CDR3 extends over 11 amino acids. The ends lost 5 bases at V and 14 bases at J; junction bases unmatched: 6. Ten or more counts support this clonotype. TCRdb re-analysed the RT-PCR reads in MiXCR, keeping a single row per CDR3 protein. The table has about 650,000 distinct CDR3 sequences, approximately 15% seen once; the top ten hold 6% to 9.5%. The chain carries TRBV2 and TRBJ2-1, with TRBD2 matching 7 bases. The sequence was collected from a man aged 50-60 years who received an inactivated influenza vaccine. The sequencing used PBMCs from blood, collected 14 days before vaccination. The CDR3 sequence is CASSREELEFF. The CDR3, as DNA: TGTGCCAGCAGTCGGGAGGAGTTAGAGTTCTTC.